One and the same sample provided the 11 T cell receptor beta chains below, sequenced in a study of blood T cell repertoires in COVID-19. Sequencing was performed with immunoSEQ multiplex PCR; in TCRdb, only in-frame clones are kept and a portion is missing. The table has fewer than 200,000 clones, 75% to 90% seen once; the top ten hold 6.9%. The sequenced sample consisted of peripheral blood. Source of these receptors: a man in his sixties with acute or convalescent COVID-19.

This clone came up once. The chain has TRBV29-1 and TRBJ1-1, with D possibly being TRBD1 (6 bases). This CDR3 is built from 14 residues. Trimming stripped 5 bases from V and 2 bases from J, with 15 bases between. Germline-derived CDR1 and CDR2 are SQVTM and ANQGSEA. DNA for the CDR3: TGCAGCGTTAAGGGGGGGGCGGAAAACACTGAAGCTTTCTTT. As protein: CSVKGGAENTEAFF.

V usage is TRBV6-4 and J usage is TRBJ2-1; 7 bases line up with TRBD1. V lost 0 bases to trimming and J lost 2 bases; unmatched junction nucleotides: 4. This CDR3 spans 16 amino acids. Germline V gene data show CDR1 as MRHNA and CDR2 as SNTAGT. CDR3 protein: CASSDSSGQPYNEQFF. CDR3 DNA: TGTGCCAGCAGTGACTCTTCGGGACAGCCCTACAATGAGCAGTTCTTC.

The chain couples TRBV6-6 to TRBJ1-6; maybe TRBD1 (6 bases). With 0 bases removed from V and 10 bases from J, the gap between germline ends came to 16 bases. The germline CDR1 and CDR2 sequences are MNHNY and SVGAGI (reference sequence). The CDR3 is made up of 16 amino acids. The CDR3 DNA is TGTGCCAGCAGTTACTCCCCTCGGGACACCGACTCACCCCTCCACTTT. Translated, it gives CASSYSPRDTDSPLHF.

CDR3 nucleotide sequence: TGTGCCAGCAGTGAGGGACAGGGGAAAGCTTTCTTT. Translating gives CASSEGQGKAFF. V and J are TRBV2 and TRBJ1-1; 10 bases map to TRBD1. The CDR3 spans 12 residues. V dropped 3 bases and J dropped 9; count of bases not matched to a gene: 1. Germline loops: CDR1 SNHLY, CDR2 FYNNEI.

The chain joins TRBV10-3 to TRBJ2-1; 7 nucleotides align to TRBD2. Germline CDR1 reads ENHRY; CDR2 reads SYGVKD. V lost 7 bases to trimming and J lost 7 bases; unmatched junction nucleotides: 7. The CDR3 covers 13 residues. The DNA for the CDR3 is TGTGCCATCACCGCGGGAGTGGGGAATGAGCAGTTCTTC. It codes for CAITAGVGNEQFF.

The rearrangement joins TRBV10-3 to TRBJ1-2; D not resolved. V was trimmed by 2 bases and J by 5 bases, leaving 6 bases between them. Germline V CDR1 and CDR2: ENHRY, SYGVKD. This CDR3 region has 12 residues. This chain's CDR3 is CAISEQTYGYTF. The CDR3 region has the DNA TGTGCCATCAGTGAGCAGACATATGGCTACACCTTC.

This chain connects TRBV12-5 to TRBJ2-7, with D tentatively TRBD2 (5 bases). The V and J ends lost 5 bases and 5 bases respectively, with 19 bases between them. This CDR3 spans 15 amino acids. From germline, CDR1 is LGHNT and CDR2 FRNRAP. The CDR3 DNA follows: TGTGCTAGTGGTCCCGGTGGAGGCTTGGCCCACGAGCAGTACTTC. Its protein product is CASGPGGGLAHEQYF. Full variable domain (rest looked up from reference TRBV12-5 and TRBJ2-7): DARVTQTPRHKVTEMGQEVTMRCQPILGHNTVFWYRQTMMQGLELLAYFRNRAPLDDSGMPKDRFSAEMPDATLATLKIQPSEPRDSAVYFCASGPGGGLAHEQYFGPGTRLTVT.

This clone was counted once. The J gene is TRBJ2-3, the V gene TRBV5-6, with TRBD2 matching 8 bases. V lost 4 bases, J lost 1 base, and 8 bases stayed unmatched. The CDR3 is 16 residues long. The germline CDR1 and CDR2 sequences are SGHDT and YYEEEE. CDR3 loop: CASSTLPAGGTDTQYF. Written as DNA, the CDR3 is TGTGCCAGCAGCACACTACCAGCGGGGGGCACAGATACGCAGTATTTT.

In its sample, this clone was seen a few times. The chain has TRBV20-1 and TRBJ1-6, with 8 bases matching TRBD1. The ends lost 3 bases at V and 6 bases at J; junction bases unmatched: 7. Looked up from germline, CDR1 is DFQATT and CDR2 is SNEGSKA (reference sequence). The CDR3 consists of 15 residues. CDR3 DNA sequence: TGCAGTGCTAGTGGGGACAGGAAGTTTAATTCACCCCTCCACTTT. It translates to CSASGDRKFNSPLHF.

The chain is built from TRBV11-2 and TRBJ2-7; 7 bases are a match to TRBD1. There are 15 residues in the CDR3. J lost 1 base, V lost 5 bases, and 8 bases had no gene match. From germline, CDR1 is SGHAT and CDR2 FQNNGV. The CDR3 region is CASSAPGQTSYEQYF. DNA of the CDR3: TGTGCCAGCAGCGCACCGGGACAGACGTCCTACGAGCAGTACTTC.

The rearrangement uses TRBV10-2 and TRBJ2-5; D perhaps matches TRBD2 (6 bases). From germline, CDR1 is WSHSY and CDR2 SAAADI. Trimming removed 2 bases from V and 5 bases from J, with 6 bases in between. CDR3 length: 12 residues. This CDR3 is CASSERGETQYF. The DNA of the CDR3 is TGCGCCAGCAGTGAGCGGGGGGAGACCCAGTACTTC.